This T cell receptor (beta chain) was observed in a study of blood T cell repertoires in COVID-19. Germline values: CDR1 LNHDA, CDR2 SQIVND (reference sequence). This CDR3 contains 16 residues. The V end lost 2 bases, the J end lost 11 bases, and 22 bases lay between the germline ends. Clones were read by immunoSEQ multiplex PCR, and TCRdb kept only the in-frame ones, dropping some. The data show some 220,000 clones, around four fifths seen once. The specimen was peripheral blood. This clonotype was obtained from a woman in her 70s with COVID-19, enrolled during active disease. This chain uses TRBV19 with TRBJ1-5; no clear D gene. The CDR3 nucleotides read TGTGCCAGTAGTATACGTGCCCCGACGGGAGTTTTGACCCAGCATTTT. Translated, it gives CASSIRAPTGVLTQHF.